The 24 T cell receptor beta chains below were found in one sample sequenced in a study of graft-versus-host responses after intestinal transplantation. Sequenced by immunoSEQ multiplex PCR; TCRdb stores in-frame clones only, minus some. Counted here are 65,000 to 90,000 clones, just under 95% occurring once; the ten biggest clones make up roughly 0.37%. Antigen specificity for these receptors is unknown. The sample in question was unstimulated CD8+ T cells sorted from spleen or lymph node cells, obtained before transplant. The receptor source for this set is a human donor who was the organ donor for an intestinal transplant.

This chain connects TRBV4-3 to TRBJ1-2; TRBD1 agrees at 10 bases. Losses at the gene ends were 4 bases for V and 2 bases for J; bases not matched to a gene: 7. Germline V lookup: CDR1 LGHNA, CDR2 YSLEER. The CDR3 runs to 16 residues. CDR3 amino acids: CASSLDPGQGNYGYTF. As DNA, the CDR3 is TGCGCCAGCAGCCTGGACCCGGGACAGGGGAACTATGGCTACACCTTC.

V and J are TRBV30 and TRBJ1-5; D is unclear. CDR1 is GTSNPN, CDR2 SVGIG, per germline (reference sequence). V lost 4 bases, J lost 0 bases, and 7 bases lay in between. The CDR3 runs to 13 residues. This CDR3 is CAWNDISNQPQHF. For the CDR3, the DNA is TGTGCCTGGAACGACATTAGCAATCAGCCCCAGCATTTT.

V is TRBV6-1 and J is TRBJ2-3, with 8 positions matching TRBD2. The CDR3 spans 16 residues. Germline CDR1 and CDR2: MNHNS and SASEGT. The J segment lost 3 bases and the V segment lost 4 bases, leaving 9 bases of the junction unmatched. CDR3 nucleotide sequence: TGTGCCAGCAGTGTTTCCGGGGGGGCGAGGACAGATACGCAGTATTTT. Residues: CASSVSGGARTDTQYF.

This chain connects TRBV12-5 to TRBJ1-1; no reliable D call. CDR1 is LGHNT, CDR2 FRNRAP, per germline. This CDR3 has 15 amino acids. Trimming stripped 1 base from V and 0 bases from J, with 9 bases between. In DNA form, the CDR3 reads TGTGCTAGTGGTTTGGACGGAGTCATGAACACTGAAGCTTTCTTT. This codes for CASGLDGVMNTEAFF.

The chain is built from TRBV9 and TRBJ1-2; 7 bases line up with TRBD1. Trimming took 4 bases from V and 8 from J; bases not matched to a gene: 8. Germline assignment: CDR1 SGDLS and CDR2 YYNGEE. The CDR3 is made up of 13 amino acids. DNA of the CDR3: TGTGCCAGCAGCACTCAGGGGGATAGGGGCTACACCTTC. Its protein product is CASSTQGDRGYTF.

CDR3 in amino acids: CASSIGSGAEQYF. In DNA form, the CDR3 reads TGTGCCAGTAGTATTGGTTCAGGGGCCGAGCAGTACTTC. The chain carries TRBV19 and TRBJ2-7; the D gene is possibly TRBD1 (6 bases). Trimming pared 3 bases from V and 6 bases from J, leaving 12 bases between. There are 13 residues in the CDR3. Germline CDR1 LNHDA, CDR2 SQIVND (reference sequence).

The V and J genes are TRBV7-9 and TRBJ2-7; 9 nucleotides match TRBD2. Germline assignment: CDR1 SEHNR and CDR2 FQNEAQ (reference sequence). The CDR3 is 16 residues long. The V gene end was trimmed by 4 bases and the J gene end by 2 bases; junction bases not matched to a gene: 9. Written as DNA, the CDR3 is TGTGCCAGCAGCTATAAGGCAGAGCGGGGGGCCTACGAGCAGTACTTC. It encodes CASSYKAERGAYEQYF. The variable domain in full, with the rest retrieved from reference TRBV7-9 and TRBJ2-7, is DTGVSQNPRHKITKRGQNVTFRCDPISEHNRLYWYRQTLGQGPEFLTYFQNEAQLEKSRLLSDRFSAERPKGSFSTLEIQRTEQGDSAMYLCASSYKAERGAYEQYFGPGTRLTVT.

The J gene is TRBJ1-2, the V gene TRBV28; D perhaps matches TRBD1 (5 bases). The germline gives CDR1 MDHEN, CDR2 SYDVKM. The V end was cut by 2 bases, the J end by 3 bases, with 7 bases between. The length of the CDR3 is 13 residues. The CDR3 loop reads CASSLQGDYGYTF. DNA of the CDR3: TGTGCCAGCAGTTTACAGGGCGACTATGGCTACACCTTC.

The rearrangement links TRBV9 to TRBJ1-3; the D gene is possibly TRBD1 (6 bases). Looked up from germline, CDR1 is SGDLS and CDR2 is YYNGEE. The CDR3 runs to 15 residues. Trimming removed 3 bases from V and 0 bases from J, with 10 bases in between. The CDR3 DNA reads TGTGCCAGCAGCGCCGGGACAAACTCTGGAAACACCATATATTTT. It is translated as CASSAGTNSGNTIYF. Together with reference TRBV9 and TRBJ1-3, the CDR3 gives the full variable domain: DSGVTQTPKHLITATGQRVTLRCSPRSGDLSVYWYQQSLDQGLQFLIQYYNGEERAKGNILERFSAQQFPDLHSELNLSSLELGDSALYFCASSAGTNSGNTIYFGEGSWLTVV.

The V gene is TRBV4-1, the J gene TRBJ1-5; D call uncertain. V was clipped by 1 base and J by 2 bases, with 6 bases between them. The CDR3 is 14 amino acids. The germline gives CDR1 MGHRA, CDR2 YSYEKL. The CDR3 coding sequence is TGCGCCAGCAGCCAAGTTGGAGGCAATCAGCCCCAGCATTTT. It specifies CASSQVGGNQPQHF.

The chain combines TRBV1 with TRBJ2-7; TRBD1 is taken as the D call from the table, unchecked against the DNA. TRBV1 is a pseudogene. The CDR3 runs to 18 residues. The CDR3 nucleotides read TGCACCAGCAGCCCCGAAAAGAGTCGGGACAGGAACTCCTACGAGCAGTACTTC. Its translation is CTSSPEKSRDRNSYEQYF.

CDR3 DNA sequence: TGCGCCAGCAGCCAAGGTGGGGCCCTAGCGGGGGCGAGAAACACCGGGGAGCTGTTTTTT. This encodes CASSQGGALAGARNTGELFF. The chain joins TRBV4-1 to TRBJ2-2; 10 bases map to TRBD2. The CDR3 covers 20 residues. With 1 base clipped from V and 2 bases from J, the junction kept 13 bases outside the gene matches. CDR1 and CDR2 from the germline V gene are MGHRA and YSYEKL.

The J gene is TRBJ1-2, the V gene TRBV7-9; possible D gene TRBD1, 5 bases. In germline, CDR1 is SEHNR, CDR2 FQNEAQ (reference sequence). V was trimmed by 5 bases and J by 1 base, leaving 20 bases between them. This CDR3 is 17 amino acids long. CDR3 region: CASSKGPGRNFNYGYTF. CDR3 bases: TGTGCCAGCAGCAAGGGGCCTGGCAGAAATTTTAACTATGGCTACACCTTC.

V and J are TRBV7-9 and TRBJ2-1, with TRBD1 matching over 7 bases. This CDR3 is built from 16 residues. Germline CDR1 and CDR2: SEHNR and FQNEAQ (reference sequence). Germline trimming cut 6 bases from V and 0 bases from J; bases unmatched to any gene: 8. For the CDR3, the DNA is TGTGCCAGCAGGACGGGACAGACAAGCTCCTACAATGAGCAGTTCTTC. Protein sequence: CASRTGQTSSYNEQFF.

This clone was recorded a few times. V usage is TRBV4-3 and J usage is TRBJ1-1, with D possibly matching TRBD1 (5 bases). With 1 base removed from V and 5 bases from J, the gap between germline ends came to 8 bases. This CDR3 comprises 13 residues. CDR1 is LGHNA and CDR2 is YSLEER in the germline V gene. The chain's CDR3 is CASSQVRTTEAFF. The CDR3 nucleotides are TGCGCCAGCAGCCAAGTACGGACAACTGAAGCTTTCTTT.

The chain is built from TRBV30 and TRBJ2-7, with D tentatively TRBD2 (6 bases). The germline gives CDR1 GTSNPN, CDR2 SVGIG (reference sequence). V lost 3 bases, J lost 5 bases, and 11 bases lay in between. CDR3 size: 12 residues. Here the CDR3 reads CAWRGPGDEQYF. The CDR3 DNA reads as TGTGCCTGGAGGGGGCCGGGGGACGAGCAGTACTTC.

V gene TRBV19 combines with J gene TRBJ1-6; D uncertain. This CDR3 contains 15 residues. Germline V gives CDR1 LNHDA, CDR2 SQIVND (reference sequence). The ends were cut back, 7 bases at V and 0 bases at J, with 10 bases in the middle. CDR3 in amino acids: CASKPGSSYNSPLHF. The CDR3 nucleotides are TGTGCCAGTAAACCGGGGAGCTCCTATAATTCACCCCTCCACTTT.

The chain couples TRBV9 to TRBJ2-5, with D maybe TRBD2 (5 bases). V dropped 0 bases and J dropped 5 bases, with 17 bases sitting between them. CDR3 length: 16 residues. The germline V gene encodes CDR1 SGDLS and CDR2 YYNGEE. CDR3 sequence reads: CASSVVAQKNVETQYF. CDR3 nucleotide sequence: TGTGCCAGCAGCGTAGTAGCGCAGAAAAATGTGGAGACCCAGTACTTC. Full variable domain (remainder filled in from reference TRBV9 and TRBJ2-5): DSGVTQTPKHLITATGQRVTLRCSPRSGDLSVYWYQQSLDQGLQFLIQYYNGEERAKGNILERFSAQQFPDLHSELNLSSLELGDSALYFCASSVVAQKNVETQYFGPGTRLLVL.

As concerns this clone: The sample contains more than one DNA sequence encoding this CDR3. V is TRBV7-9 and J is TRBJ2-1; no definite D call. The CDR3 consists of 14 residues. Germline V gene data show CDR1 as SEHNR and CDR2 as FQNEAQ (reference sequence). Trimming removed 0 bases from V and 3 bases from J, with 6 bases in between. The CDR3: CASSLAGSYNEQFF. CDR3 DNA: TGTGCCAGCAGCTTAGCCGGTAGCTACAATGAGCAGTTCTTC.

This clone was recorded only once. The chain uses TRBV28 and TRBJ2-5, with D possibly being TRBD1 (5 bases). With the DNA end fitting TRBJ2-7 better, the J assignment may be wrong. The germline V gene has CDR1 MDHEN and CDR2 SYDVKM. This CDR3 spans 13 amino acids. CDR3 sequence reads: CASIDLGDYEQYF. The CDR3 coding sequence is TGTGCCAGCATTGATTTAGGGGATTACGAGCAGTACTTC.

This clone was recorded only once. The chain has TRBV19 and TRBJ2-7, with 12 positions matching TRBD2. Germline V gives CDR1 LNHDA, CDR2 SQIVND (reference sequence). The CDR3 sequence is 15 residues long. The V gene end was trimmed by 3 bases and the J gene end by 3 bases; junction bases not matched to a gene: 3. This chain's CDR3 is CASSITSGGLYEQYF. Written as DNA, the CDR3 is TGTGCCAGTAGTATTACTAGCGGGGGGCTCTACGAGCAGTACTTC.

CDR3 sequence (DNA): TGCGCCAGCAGCTCGACAGGGGGAGGAGAGCCCCAGCATTTT. It yields the protein CASSSTGGGEPQHF. The chain has TRBV5-1 and TRBJ1-5, with 9 bases identical to TRBD1. CDR3 length: 14 residues. In germline, CDR1 is SGHRS, CDR2 YFSETQ. Germline trimming cut 3 bases from V and 8 bases from J; bases unmatched to any gene: 6.

The V call is TRBV10-3, the J call TRBJ1-6; D perhaps matches TRBD1 (6 bases). Germline CDR1 reads ENHRY; CDR2 reads SYGVKD. The V end lost 6 bases, the J end lost 3 bases, and 33 bases lay between the germline ends. The CDR3 sequence is 22 residues long. The CDR3 reads CAISSFLPPLTGNGIYNSPLHF. The CDR3 coding sequence is TGTGCCATCAGCTCTTTCCTCCCCCCGCTTACAGGGAATGGTATCTATAATTCACCCCTCCACTTT.

In regard to this clone: The junction departs from germline at one end; a sequencing error may be responsible. This chain connects TRBV7-7 to TRBJ2-1; 9 bases are shared with TRBD2. Per the germline V gene, CDR1 is SSHAT and CDR2 is FNYEAQ (reference sequence). The length of the CDR3 is 15 residues. The CDR3 protein is CASSLWAGGNNEQFF. The CDR3 region has the DNA TGTGCTAGCAGCTTGTGGGCGGGGGGGAACAATGAGCAGTTCTTC.